These T cell receptor beta chains were read from a single sample in a study of blood T cell repertoires in COVID-19. Using immunoSEQ multiplex PCR, the repertoire was profiled, and TCRdb retains in-frame clones only, with some absent. The sample consists of some 93,000 clones, 86% of them appearing once. Sequenced: peripheral blood. The source is an elderly woman with acute or convalescent COVID-19. Each CDR3 is given with its conserved first and last residue. D genes are given only for firm matches. Size is omitted from some rows. Given values are once, few, many or a class for expanded clones.

d_gene	v_gene	abundance	j_gene	CDR3aa	CDR3nt
TRBD1	TRBV5-1	NA	TRBJ1-2	CASSLPGTGGGGYTF	TGCGCCAGCAGCTTACCCGGGACAGGGGGCGGTGGCTACACCTTC
TRBD1	TRBV12-3/TRBV12-4	NA	TRBJ1-2	CASSPDRAGNTF	TGTGCCAGCAGCCCGGACAGGGCCGGGAACACCTTC
NA	TRBV29-1	NA	TRBJ1-2	CSVEAARDGYTF	TGCAGCGTTGAAGCGGCCAGGGATGGCTACACCTTC
NA	TRBV18	NA	TRBJ1-4	CASSRESGEKLFF	TGTGCCAGCTCACGAGAGAGCGGTGAAAAACTGTTTTTT
TRBD1	TRBV2	NA	TRBJ1-6	CASFAQGDNSPLHF	TGTGCCAGCTTTGCCCAGGGGGATAATTCACCCCTCCACTTT
NA	TRBV7-6	NA	TRBJ1-1	CASSLVRGTEAFF	TGTGCCAGCAGCTTAGTTAGGGGTACTGAAGCTTTCTTT
TRBD1	TRBV6-5	once	TRBJ1-5	CASTGQEISNQPQHF	TGTGCCAGCACCGGACAGGAGATTAGCAATCAGCCCCAGCATTTT
TRBD2	TRBV13	NA	TRBJ2-2	CASSSSGLAASNTGELFF	TGTGCCAGCAGCTCATCTGGGCTAGCGGCCTCGAACACCGGGGAGCTGTTTTTT
TRBD1	TRBV5-4	NA	TRBJ2-7	CASSIGQGVSYEQYF	TGTGCCAGCAGCATCGGACAGGGGGTGTCCTACGAGCAGTACTTC
NA	TRBV20-1	NA	TRBJ1-2	CSASFAGYGYTF	TGCAGTGCTAGTTTCGCAGGGTATGGCTACACCTTC
TRBD1	TRBV28	NA	TRBJ1-4	CASSRTGSLWEKLFF	TGTGCCAGCAGTCGGACAGGGTCCCTTTGGGAAAAACTGTTTTTT
NA	TRBV5-6	NA	TRBJ1-6	CASSQQIYNSPLHF	TGTGCCAGCAGCCAACAGATTTATAATTCACCCCTCCACTTT